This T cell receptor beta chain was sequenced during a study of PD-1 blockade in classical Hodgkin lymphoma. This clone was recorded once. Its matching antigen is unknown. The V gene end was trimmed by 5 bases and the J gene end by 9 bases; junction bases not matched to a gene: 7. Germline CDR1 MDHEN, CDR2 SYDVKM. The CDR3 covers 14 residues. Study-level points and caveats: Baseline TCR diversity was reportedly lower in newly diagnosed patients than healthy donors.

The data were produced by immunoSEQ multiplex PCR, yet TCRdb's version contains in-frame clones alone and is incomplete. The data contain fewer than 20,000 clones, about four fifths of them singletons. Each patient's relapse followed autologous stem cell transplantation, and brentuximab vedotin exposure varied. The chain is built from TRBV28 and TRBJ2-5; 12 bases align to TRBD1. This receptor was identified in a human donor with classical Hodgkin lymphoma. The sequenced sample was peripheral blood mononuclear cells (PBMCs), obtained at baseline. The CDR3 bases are TGTGCCAGCAGTCGCCGGGGACAGGGGGCTCCCCAGTACTTC. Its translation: CASSRRGQGAPQYF.